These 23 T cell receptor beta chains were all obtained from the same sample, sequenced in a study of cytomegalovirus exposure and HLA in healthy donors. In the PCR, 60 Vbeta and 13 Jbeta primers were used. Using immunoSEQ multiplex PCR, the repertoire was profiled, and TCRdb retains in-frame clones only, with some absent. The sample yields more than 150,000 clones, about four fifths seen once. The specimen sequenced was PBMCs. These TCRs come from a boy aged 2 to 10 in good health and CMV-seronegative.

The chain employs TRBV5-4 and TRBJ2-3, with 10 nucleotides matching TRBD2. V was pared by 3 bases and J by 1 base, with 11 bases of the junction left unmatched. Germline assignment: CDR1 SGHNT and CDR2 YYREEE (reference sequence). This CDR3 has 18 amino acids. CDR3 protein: CASSYPTSGQGGTDTQYF. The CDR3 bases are TGTGCCAGCAGCTATCCGACTAGCGGGCAGGGAGGCACAGATACGCAGTATTTT. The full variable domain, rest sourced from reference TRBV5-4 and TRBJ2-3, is ETGVTQSPTHLIKTRGQQVTLRCSSQSGHNTVSWYQQALGQGPQFIFQYYREEENGRGNFPPRFSGLQFPNYSSELNVNALELDDSALYLCASSYPTSGQGGTDTQYFGPGTRLTVL.

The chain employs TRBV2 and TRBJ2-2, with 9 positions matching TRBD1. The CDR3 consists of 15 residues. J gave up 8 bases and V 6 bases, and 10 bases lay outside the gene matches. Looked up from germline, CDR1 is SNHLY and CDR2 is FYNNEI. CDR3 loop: CASREWGQGWGELFF. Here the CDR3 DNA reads TGTGCCAGCAGAGAGTGGGGACAGGGTTGGGGGGAGCTGTTTTTT.

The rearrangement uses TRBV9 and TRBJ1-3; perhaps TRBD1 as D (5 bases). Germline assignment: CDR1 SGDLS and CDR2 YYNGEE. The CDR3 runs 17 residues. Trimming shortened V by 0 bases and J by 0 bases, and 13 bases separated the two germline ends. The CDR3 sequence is CASSVALTGYSGNTIYF. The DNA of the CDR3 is TGTGCCAGCAGCGTAGCCTTAACAGGATACTCTGGAAACACCATATATTTT.

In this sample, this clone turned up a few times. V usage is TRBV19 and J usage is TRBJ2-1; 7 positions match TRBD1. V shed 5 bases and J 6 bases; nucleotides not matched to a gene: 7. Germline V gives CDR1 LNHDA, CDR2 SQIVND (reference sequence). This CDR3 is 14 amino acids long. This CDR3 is CASSANRDSNEQFF. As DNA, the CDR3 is TGTGCCAGTAGTGCCAACCGGGACAGCAATGAGCAGTTCTTC. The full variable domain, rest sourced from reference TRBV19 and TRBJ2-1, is DGGITQSPKYLFRKEGQNVTLSCEQNLNHDAMYWYRQDPGQGLRLIYYSQIVNDFQKGDIAEGYSVSREKKESFPLTVTSAQKNPTAFYLCASSANRDSNEQFFGPGTRLTVL.

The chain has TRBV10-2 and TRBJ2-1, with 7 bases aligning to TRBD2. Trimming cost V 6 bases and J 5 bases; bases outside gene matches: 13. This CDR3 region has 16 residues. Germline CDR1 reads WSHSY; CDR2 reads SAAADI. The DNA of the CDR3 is TGCGCCAGCAGGGCCGGAGTAGCGGGTCCCAACAATGAGCAGTTCTTC. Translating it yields CASRAGVAGPNNEQFF.

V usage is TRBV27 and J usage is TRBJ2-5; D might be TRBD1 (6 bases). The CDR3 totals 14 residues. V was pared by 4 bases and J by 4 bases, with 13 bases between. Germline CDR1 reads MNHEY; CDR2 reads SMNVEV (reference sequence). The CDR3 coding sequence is TGTGCCAGCAGTTATCAACAGGGTTTAGAGACCCAGTACTTC. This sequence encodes CASSYQQGLETQYF.

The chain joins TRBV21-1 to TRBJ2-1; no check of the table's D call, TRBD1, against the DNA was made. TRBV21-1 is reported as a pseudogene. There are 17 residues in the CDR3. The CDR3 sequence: CASSKALWQGLYNEQFF. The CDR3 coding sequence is TGTGCCAGCAGCAAAGCGCTTTGGCAGGGCCTCTACAATGAGCAGTTCTTC.

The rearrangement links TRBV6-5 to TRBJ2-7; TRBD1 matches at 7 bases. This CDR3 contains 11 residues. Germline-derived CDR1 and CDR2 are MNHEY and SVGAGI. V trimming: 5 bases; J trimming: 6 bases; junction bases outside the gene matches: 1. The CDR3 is CASSDRAEQYF. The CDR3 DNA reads TGTGCCAGCAGTGACAGGGCCGAGCAGTACTTC.

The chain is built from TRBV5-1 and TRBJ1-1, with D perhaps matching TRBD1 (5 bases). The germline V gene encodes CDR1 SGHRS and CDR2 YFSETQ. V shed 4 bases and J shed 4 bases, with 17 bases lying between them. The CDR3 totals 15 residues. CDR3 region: CASSQGREGSTEAFF. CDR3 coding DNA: TGCGCCAGCAGCCAGGGACGGGAGGGGAGCACTGAAGCTTTCTTT. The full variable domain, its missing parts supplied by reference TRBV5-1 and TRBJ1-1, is KAGVTQTPRYLIKTRGQQVTLSCSPISGHRSVSWYQQTPGQGLQFLFEYFSETQRNKGNFPGRFSGRQFSNSRSEMNVSTLELGDSALYLCASSQGREGSTEAFFGQGTRLTVV.

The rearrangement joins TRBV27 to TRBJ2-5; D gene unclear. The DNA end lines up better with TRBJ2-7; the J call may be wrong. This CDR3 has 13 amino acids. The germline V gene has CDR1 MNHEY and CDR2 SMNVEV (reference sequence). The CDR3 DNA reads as TGTGCCAGCAGTTTAACTCAATCCTACGAGCAGTACTTC. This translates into CASSLTQSYEQYF.

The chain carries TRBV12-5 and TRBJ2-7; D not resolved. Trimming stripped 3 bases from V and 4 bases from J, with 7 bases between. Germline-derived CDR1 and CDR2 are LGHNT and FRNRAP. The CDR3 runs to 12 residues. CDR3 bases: TGTGCTAGTGGTTTTAGTCGGTACGAGCAGTACTTC. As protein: CASGFSRYEQYF.

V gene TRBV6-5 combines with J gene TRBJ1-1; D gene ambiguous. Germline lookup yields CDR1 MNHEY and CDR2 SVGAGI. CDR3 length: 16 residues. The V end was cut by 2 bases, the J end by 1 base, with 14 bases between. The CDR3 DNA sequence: TGTGCCAGCAGTTACGCTCTGGGCAGTGCGAACACTGAAGCTTTCTTT. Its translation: CASSYALGSANTEAFF.

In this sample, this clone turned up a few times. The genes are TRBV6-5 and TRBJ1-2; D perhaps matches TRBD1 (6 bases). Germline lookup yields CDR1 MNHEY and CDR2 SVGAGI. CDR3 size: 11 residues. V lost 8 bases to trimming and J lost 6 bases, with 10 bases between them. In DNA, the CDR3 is TGTGCCAGCGGTCAGGGGCATGGCTACACCTTC. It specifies CASGQGHGYTF.

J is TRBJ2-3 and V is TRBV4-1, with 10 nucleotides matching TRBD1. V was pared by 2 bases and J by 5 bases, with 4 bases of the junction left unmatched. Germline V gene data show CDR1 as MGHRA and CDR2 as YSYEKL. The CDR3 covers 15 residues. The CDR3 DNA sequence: TGCGCCAGCAGCCAACGGACAGGGGGTATAGATACGCAGTATTTT. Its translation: CASSQRTGGIDTQYF.

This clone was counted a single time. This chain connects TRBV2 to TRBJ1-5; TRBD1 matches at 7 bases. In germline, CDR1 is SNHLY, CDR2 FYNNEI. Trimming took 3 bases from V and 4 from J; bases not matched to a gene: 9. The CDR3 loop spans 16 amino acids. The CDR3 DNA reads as TGTGCCAGCAGTGACCGGGACAGAGGAGCTAATCAGCCCCAGCATTTT. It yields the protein CASSDRDRGANQPQHF.

CDR3 sequence reads: CASSFEQGWEKLFF. The CDR3 nucleotides read TGTGCCAGCAGCTTCGAACAGGGCTGGGAAAAACTGTTTTTT. This rearrangement joins TRBV7-9 to TRBJ1-4; possibly TRBD1 for D (6 bases). Germline assignment: CDR1 SEHNR and CDR2 FQNEAQ (reference sequence). CDR3 length: 14 amino acids. Between the trimmed V and J ends, which lost 3 bases and 8 bases, there was a span of 13 bases.

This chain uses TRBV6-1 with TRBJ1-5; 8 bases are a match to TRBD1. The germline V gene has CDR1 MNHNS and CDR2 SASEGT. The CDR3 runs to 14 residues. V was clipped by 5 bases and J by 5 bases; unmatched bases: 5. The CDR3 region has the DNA TGTGCCAGCAGTCCCAGGGGGCTAGATCAGCCCCAGCATTTT. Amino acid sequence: CASSPRGLDQPQHF.

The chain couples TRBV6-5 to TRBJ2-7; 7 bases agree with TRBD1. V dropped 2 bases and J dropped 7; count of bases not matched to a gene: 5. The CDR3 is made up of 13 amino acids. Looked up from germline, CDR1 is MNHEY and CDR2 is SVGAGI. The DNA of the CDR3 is TGTGCCAGCAGTTACAGACAGGGTCGGGAGCAGTACTTC. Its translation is CASSYRQGREQYF.

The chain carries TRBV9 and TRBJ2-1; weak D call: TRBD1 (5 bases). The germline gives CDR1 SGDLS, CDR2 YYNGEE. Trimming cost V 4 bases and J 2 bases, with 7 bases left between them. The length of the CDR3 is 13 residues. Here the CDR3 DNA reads TGTGCCAGCAGCCCAGGGACCTACAATGAGCAGTTCTTC. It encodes CASSPGTYNEQFF.

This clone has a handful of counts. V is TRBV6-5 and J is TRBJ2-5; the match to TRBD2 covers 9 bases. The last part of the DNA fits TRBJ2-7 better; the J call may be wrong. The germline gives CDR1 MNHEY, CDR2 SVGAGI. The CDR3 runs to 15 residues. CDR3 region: CASSYSSGGTYEQYF. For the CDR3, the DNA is TGTGCCAGCAGTTACTCTAGCGGGGGAACCTACGAGCAGTACTTC.

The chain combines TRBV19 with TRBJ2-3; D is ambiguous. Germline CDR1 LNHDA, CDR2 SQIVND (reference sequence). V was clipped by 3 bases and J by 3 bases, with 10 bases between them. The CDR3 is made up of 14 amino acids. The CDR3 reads CASSITSFTDTQYF. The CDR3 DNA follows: TGTGCCAGTAGTATCACAAGTTTTACAGATACGCAGTATTTT.

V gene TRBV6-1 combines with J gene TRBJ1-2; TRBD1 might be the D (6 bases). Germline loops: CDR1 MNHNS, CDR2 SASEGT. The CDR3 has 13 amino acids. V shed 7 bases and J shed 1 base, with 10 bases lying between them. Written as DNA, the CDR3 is TGTGCCAGCACCCTGGACAGTAACTATGGCTACACCTTC. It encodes CASTLDSNYGYTF.

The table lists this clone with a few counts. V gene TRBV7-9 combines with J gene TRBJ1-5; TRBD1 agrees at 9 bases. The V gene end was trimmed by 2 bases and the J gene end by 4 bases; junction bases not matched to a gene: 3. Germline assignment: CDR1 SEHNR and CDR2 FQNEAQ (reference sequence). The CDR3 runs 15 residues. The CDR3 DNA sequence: TGTGCCAGCAGCTTATCGGGACAGGGTAATCAGCCCCAGCATTTT. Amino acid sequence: CASSLSGQGNQPQHF.